This T cell receptor beta chain came from a study of post-analysis software for immune sequencing data. Overall study findings and caveats: Patients carried roughly five TRBV segments more frequently than controls did, and TRBV5-6, TRBV5-1 and TRBV20-1 were among them.

Remarks on this clonotype: What it recognizes is unknown.

Researchers reported that TCR beta cDNA libraries carried unique molecular identifiers. TCRdb analysed the PCR reads with MiXCR anew, one entry per CDR3 protein. The data show roughly 600,000 distinct CDR3 sequences, roughly 40% seen once. The germline CDR1 and CDR2 sequences are SQVTM and ANQGSEA. The CDR3 totals 15 residues. Losses at the gene ends were 4 bases for V and 5 bases for J; bases not matched to a gene: 9. Sequences were obtained from blood. The chain is built from TRBV29-1 and TRBJ2-3; 10 bases are a match to TRBD2. The sequence was obtained from a girl aged 10-17 years with multiple sclerosis. The CDR3 sequence: CSVVTSGGVLDTQYF. The CDR3 region has the DNA TGCAGCGTTGTGACCAGCGGGGGGGTTTTAGATACGCAGTATTTT.